These 14 T cell receptor beta chains originate from one sample sequenced in a study of blood T cells in healthy people across ages. The second PCR ran about 7 to 12 cycles with a sample-barcoded 5' primer and J-beta primers. TCRdb processed the 5' RACE reads anew with MiXCR; each CDR3 protein has one entry. The sample lists approximately 850,000 distinct CDR3 sequences, 40% to 50% occurring once. Sequenced material: blood. Receptors were obtained from a man aged 55 to 69 in good health.

V usage is TRBV20-1 and J usage is TRBJ2-3; D perhaps matches TRBD2 (6 bases). The CDR3 has 13 residues. CDR1 is DFQATT, CDR2 SNEGSKA, per germline (reference sequence). Trimming cost V 5 bases and J 7 bases, with 16 bases left between them. The CDR3 sequence is CSAPTELANTQYF. The DNA of the CDR3 is TGCAGTGCTCCGACTGAACTAGCAAATACGCAGTATTTT.

The chain uses TRBV4-3 and TRBJ2-2; the match to TRBD1 covers 7 bases. This CDR3 spans 15 amino acids. Germline trimming cut 4 bases from V and 3 bases from J; bases unmatched to any gene: 5. The germline V gene has CDR1 LGHNA and CDR2 YSLEER. The CDR3: CASSPLTGDTGELFF. The CDR3, as DNA: TGCGCCAGCAGCCCGTTAACAGGGGACACCGGGGAGCTGTTTTTT.

As to this clonotype: A much larger clonotype is one base distant, so this may be a read error. This chain uses TRBV4-3 with TRBJ2-6; unclear D gene. CDR3 length: 20 amino acids. In germline, CDR1 is LGHNA, CDR2 YSLEER. V was clipped by 1 base and J by 0 bases, with 19 bases between them. The CDR3: CASSQVNPTRFISGANVLTF. The CDR3 nucleotides are TGCGCCAGCAGCCAAGTCAACCCCACCCGATTCATCTCTGGGGCCAACGTCCTGACTTTC.

This clonotype was picked up a small number of times. The rearrangement joins TRBV9 to TRBJ2-6; D is undetermined. Trimming pared 0 bases from V and 4 bases from J, leaving 11 bases between. Looked up from germline, CDR1 is SGDLS and CDR2 is YYNGEE. The CDR3 has 16 residues. Here the CDR3 reads CASSVASGSGANVLTF. In nucleotides, the CDR3 is TGTGCCAGCAGCGTAGCTTCGGGTTCCGGGGCCAACGTCCTGACTTTC.

The V gene is TRBV7-9, the J gene TRBJ2-3; TRBD2 aligns across 7 bases. V lost 5 bases to trimming and J lost 0 bases; unmatched junction nucleotides: 8. From germline, CDR1 is SEHNR and CDR2 FQNEAQ (reference sequence). The CDR3 totals 16 residues. The CDR3 spells CASSAPGGGSTDTQYF. The CDR3 region has the DNA TGTGCCAGCAGCGCCCCTGGCGGGGGAAGCACAGATACGCAGTATTTT.

The V gene is TRBV6-2 or TRBV6-3, the J gene TRBJ2-6; weak D call: TRBD1 (6 bases). The CDR3 totals 16 residues. Germline-derived CDR1 and CDR2 are MNHEY and SVGEGT. V was trimmed by 7 bases and J by 3 bases, leaving 16 bases between them. The chain's CDR3 is CASTTPRGNGANVLTF. CDR3 nucleotides: TGTGCCAGCACCACCCCCAGGGGAAATGGGGCCAACGTCCTGACTTTC.

The V call is TRBV5-5, the J call TRBJ1-5; the D gene is possibly TRBD1 (6 bases). The CDR3 has 16 amino acids. Trimming shortened V by 4 bases and J by 0 bases, and 14 bases separated the two germline ends. Germline V CDR1 and CDR2: SGHKS, YYEKEE (reference sequence). The CDR3 DNA is TGTGCCAGCAGCCTCGCCGGGACATCTAGCAATCAGCCCCAGCATTTT. This sequence encodes CASSLAGTSSNQPQHF.

The gene calls are TRBV10-3 and TRBJ2-7; no clear D gene. The V and J ends lost 6 bases and 4 bases respectively, with 22 bases between them. The CDR3 runs 16 residues. Germline values: CDR1 ENHRY, CDR2 SYGVKD. CDR3 amino acids: CAIRIIGFSSIYEQYF. CDR3 DNA: TGTGCCATCAGAATTATCGGGTTTTCGTCTATATACGAGCAGTACTTC.

The chain links TRBV20-1 to TRBJ2-7, with 8 bases that match TRBD2. The DNA end is more similar to TRBJ2-5, so the J call may be wrong. CDR3 length equals 15 residues. Germline-derived CDR1 and CDR2 are DFQATT and SNEGSKA (reference sequence). The CDR3 reads CSAEPRRAGVGTQYF. The CDR3 DNA sequence: TGCAGTGCCGAACCTCGACGAGCGGGGGTGGGGACCCAGTACTTC.

Here the CDR3 reads CASSFERGVAPTEAFF. The CDR3 DNA sequence: TGTGCCAGCAGCTTTGAGAGGGGAGTAGCCCCCACTGAAGCTTTCTTT. The chain carries TRBV7-8 and TRBJ1-1; tentative D call: TRBD1 (5 bases). Germline V gene data show CDR1 as SGHVS and CDR2 as FQNEAQ. The V end lost 3 bases, the J end lost 4 bases, and 18 bases lay between the germline ends. The CDR3 runs 16 residues.

This clonotype has only one observation. The gene calls are TRBV24-1 and TRBJ2-2, with D unclear. Germline-derived CDR1 and CDR2 are KGHDR and SFDVKD. V was clipped by 4 bases and J by 0 bases, with 11 bases between them. The CDR3 sequence is 16 residues long. The DNA of the CDR3 is TGTGCCACCAGTGAGGCAGGTATCACGAACACCGGGGAGCTGTTTTTT. Translation gives CATSEAGITNTGELFF.

DNA of the CDR3: TGTGCCATCAATGACAGGCTAGACACCGGGGAGCTGTTTTTT. Residues: CAINDRLDTGELFF. The V gene is TRBV10-3, the J gene TRBJ2-2, with D possibly TRBD1 on 6 matching bases. The CDR3 covers 14 residues. Trimming left V 7 bases short and J 3 bases short, with 12 bases between. The V gene's germline CDR1 is ENHRY and CDR2 SYGVKD.

This clonotype was observed a single time. The chain joins TRBV3-1 to TRBJ2-1; 7 nucleotides align to TRBD2. The CDR3 extends over 15 amino acids. Germline loops: CDR1 LGHDT, CDR2 YNNKEL (reference sequence). Trimming took 5 bases from V and 5 from J; bases not matched to a gene: 9. The CDR3 protein is CASSSNGGGDNEQFF. CDR3 DNA sequence: TGTGCCAGCAGCTCTAATGGGGGGGGAGACAATGAGCAGTTCTTC.

The chain combines TRBV18 with TRBJ2-1; TRBD2 aligns across 8 bases. Looked up from germline, CDR1 is KGHSH and CDR2 is LQKENI. The CDR3 contains 12 residues. The V and J ends lost 4 bases and 9 bases, in that order; junction bases with no gene match: 2. DNA for the CDR3: TGTGCCAGCTCACTGGGGACTAGTGAGCAGTTCTTC. Its protein product is CASSLGTSEQFF.